Below, 17 T cell receptor beta chains from the same sample are listed, as sequenced in a study of blood T cells in healthy people across ages. A second PCR, run for about 6 to 11 cycles, used a sample-barcoded 5' primer plus a J-beta primer mix. TCRdb reanalysed the 5' RACE reads using MiXCR and keeps one entry per CDR3 protein. This table holds approximately 800,000 distinct CDR3 sequences, approximately 59% found once. Sequencing used blood. All receptors come from a man between 25 and 39 years old in good health.

The chain uses TRBV4-2 and TRBJ2-7; 9 bases align to TRBD1. The germline V gene encodes CDR1 LGHNA and CDR2 YNFKEQ. The CDR3 runs to 17 residues. After removal of 0 bases from V and 2 bases from J, the junction contained 8 bases not matched to a gene. The CDR3 sequence: CASSQDVAGQGAYEQYF. CDR3 nucleotide sequence: TGTGCCAGCAGCCAAGATGTTGCGGGACAGGGTGCCTACGAGCAGTACTTC.

The V and J genes are TRBV5-1 and TRBJ2-1; perhaps D is TRBD1 or TRBD2 (6 bases each). V was clipped by 5 bases and J by 5 bases, with 14 bases between them. Germline CDR1 SGHRS, CDR2 YFSETQ. The CDR3 totals 14 residues. The CDR3 loop is CASRPGGGDNEQFF. In DNA, the CDR3 is TGCGCCAGCAGACCCGGGGGCGGGGACAATGAGCAGTTCTTC.

This sequence joins TRBV11-2 and TRBJ2-7; either TRBD1 or TRBD2 may supply D (5 bases each). The germline V gene has CDR1 SGHAT and CDR2 FQNNGV. This CDR3 is built from 15 residues. V gave up 5 bases and J gave up 0 bases, with 14 bases separating them. The CDR3 sequence: CASSGAGTGSYEQYF. The CDR3 nucleotides are TGTGCCAGCAGCGGGGCAGGGACGGGCTCCTACGAGCAGTACTTC.

The rearrangement links TRBV6-2 or TRBV6-3 to TRBJ2-3; 9 positions match TRBD2. The CDR3 has 18 amino acids. CDR1 MNHEY and CDR2 SVGEGT come from the germline V gene. The ends lost 5 bases at V and 5 bases at J; junction bases unmatched: 17. CDR3 sequence (DNA): TGTGCCAGCAGTGCGAGAACGGGCGGGGGGGCCAAAGGAGATACGCAGTATTTT. This gives the protein CASSARTGGGAKGDTQYF.

The chain carries TRBV12-3 or TRBV12-4 and TRBJ2-5; 8 nucleotides agree with TRBD2. J gave up 3 bases and V 4 bases, and 4 bases lay outside the gene matches. The CDR3 sequence is 14 residues long. Written as DNA, the CDR3 is TGTGCCAGCAGTTACGGGGGGGCCGAAGAGACCCAGTACTTC. Its translation: CASSYGGAEETQYF.

This clonotype was seen only a few times. The V gene is TRBV4-3, the J gene TRBJ2-1, with 8 positions matching TRBD1. Germline CDR1 LGHNA, CDR2 YSLEER. The CDR3 has 16 residues. The J segment lost 2 bases and the V segment lost 2 bases, leaving 5 bases of the junction unmatched. The CDR3 region is CASSQQDRGAYNEQFF. CDR3 nucleotide sequence: TGCGCCAGCAGCCAACAAGACAGGGGCGCCTACAATGAGCAGTTCTTC.

This clonotype occurred once. The V and J genes are TRBV4-3 and TRBJ2-2; 8 nucleotides line up with TRBD2. Germline loops: CDR1 LGHNA, CDR2 YSLEER. V shed 4 bases, J shed 5 bases, and the junction held 9 bases outside the gene matches. The CDR3 sequence is 16 residues long. The DNA of the CDR3 is TGCGCCAGCAGCCTCTCCCCGGGGGGGCTAACCGGGGAGCTGTTTTTT. Translation: CASSLSPGGLTGELFF.

The chain couples TRBV6-6 to TRBJ2-7, with D maybe TRBD2 (5 bases). CDR1 is MNHNY and CDR2 is SVGAGI in the germline V gene (reference sequence). The CDR3 runs to 14 residues. V was trimmed by 5 bases and J by 1 base, leaving 12 bases between them. The CDR3 nucleotides read TGTGCCAGCAGTCGCGAGGGTCGGTCCTACGAGCAGTACTTC. It is translated as CASSREGRSYEQYF.

V gene TRBV10-3 combines with J gene TRBJ2-1, with 11 positions matching TRBD2. In germline, CDR1 is ENHRY, CDR2 SYGVKD. V was pared by 8 bases and J by 6 bases, with 6 bases of the junction left unmatched. CDR3 size: 14 residues. CDR3 residues: CAISAGTSGNEQFF. CDR3 DNA sequence: TGTGCCATCTCAGCCGGGACTAGCGGCAATGAGCAGTTCTTC.

Of note for this clonotype: The germline gene is not matched at one end of the junction; a read error may be the cause. This chain links TRBV9 with TRBJ2-4; no firm D call. TRBJ2-7 explains the end of the DNA better; the J call may be wrong. CDR3 size: 11 residues. Germline CDR1 SGDLS, CDR2 YYNGEE. CDR3 coding DNA: TGTGCCGGCAGCCCAACGACCGAGCAGTACTTC. It is translated as CAGSPTTEQYF.

This clonotype was picked up one time. The chain is built from TRBV6-6 and TRBJ2-1; 12 bases map to TRBD2. The end of the DNA fits TRBJ2-7 better, so the J call may be wrong. The CDR3 contains 16 residues. Germline-derived CDR1 and CDR2 are MNHNY and SVGAGI (reference sequence). The CDR3 sequence: CASSTPSGGAYNEQYF. For the CDR3, the DNA is TGTGCCAGCAGTACTCCTAGCGGGGGGGCCTACAATGAGCAGTACTTC.

Concerning this clonotype itself: The germline gene is not matched at one end of the junction; a read error may be the cause. In DNA form, the CDR3 reads TGTACCAGCAGCGACCGGGGACAATCGCGCTACACCTTC. Its protein product is CTSSDRGQSRYTF. The rearrangement links TRBV25-1 to TRBJ1-2; weak D call: TRBD1 (6 bases). Germline loops: CDR1 MGHDK, CDR2 SYGVNS. The CDR3 contains 13 residues.

CDR3 coding DNA: TGCAGCGTTGCAGGGTTGGGTCAGCCCCAGCATTTT. This translates into CSVAGLGQPQHF. The chain carries TRBV29-1 and TRBJ1-5, with D possibly TRBD1 on 5 matching bases. V was clipped by 4 bases and J by 6 bases, with 10 bases between them. Germline CDR1 SQVTM, CDR2 ANQGSEA. The CDR3 loop spans 12 amino acids.

The chain couples TRBV7-2 to TRBJ2-1; TRBD2 agrees at 9 bases. There are 17 residues in the CDR3. Per germline, CDR1 SGHTA and CDR2 FQGNSA. J lost 6 bases, V lost 0 bases, and 9 bases had no gene match. DNA of the CDR3: TGTGCCAGCAGCTTAGCGGGCGGGGGGGCGAATGTCAATGAGCAGTTCTTC. The encoded protein is CASSLAGGGANVNEQFF.

This clonotype has just a few counts. The gene calls are TRBV20-1 and TRBJ2-1; D uncertain. Germline V CDR1 and CDR2: DFQATT, SNEGSKA (reference sequence). Trimming shortened V by 2 bases and J by 4 bases, and 15 bases separated the two germline ends. The CDR3 is 15 residues long. CDR3 amino acids: CSARHPLRRYNEQFF. CDR3 nucleotides: TGCAGTGCTAGACATCCCCTCCGGCGGTACAATGAGCAGTTCTTC.

The chain carries TRBV7-2 and TRBJ2-5; 8 positions agree with TRBD2. J was trimmed by 4 bases and V by 5 bases; bases with no gene match: 9. Germline V gene lookup returns CDR1 SGHTA and CDR2 FQGNSA. There are 15 residues in the CDR3. CDR3 sequence: CASSLQVAGGETQYF. DNA of the CDR3: TGTGCCAGCAGCCTCCAGGTTGCGGGGGGAGAGACCCAGTACTTC.

This clonotype showed up just a few times. CDR3 DNA: TGCGCCAGCAGCTTGTTCAGGGGGGCTGAGCAGTTCTTC. This translates into CASSLFRGAEQFF. The chain is built from TRBV5-1 and TRBJ2-1; TRBD1 is a possible D gene (7 bases). Trimming cost V 1 base and J 9 bases, with 11 bases left between them. In germline, CDR1 is SGHRS, CDR2 YFSETQ. This CDR3 comprises 13 residues.